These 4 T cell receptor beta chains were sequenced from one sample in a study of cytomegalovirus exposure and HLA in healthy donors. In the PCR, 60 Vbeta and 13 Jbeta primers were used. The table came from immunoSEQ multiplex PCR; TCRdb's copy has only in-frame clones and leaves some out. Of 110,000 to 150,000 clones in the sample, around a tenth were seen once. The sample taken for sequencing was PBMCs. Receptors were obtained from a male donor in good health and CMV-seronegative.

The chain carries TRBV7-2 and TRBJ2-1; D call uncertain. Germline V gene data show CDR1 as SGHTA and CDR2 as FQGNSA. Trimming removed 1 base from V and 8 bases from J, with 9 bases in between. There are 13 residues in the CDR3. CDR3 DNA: TGTGCCAGCAGCTTAGTACCAGGTTATGAGCAGTTCTTC. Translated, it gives CASSLVPGYEQFF.

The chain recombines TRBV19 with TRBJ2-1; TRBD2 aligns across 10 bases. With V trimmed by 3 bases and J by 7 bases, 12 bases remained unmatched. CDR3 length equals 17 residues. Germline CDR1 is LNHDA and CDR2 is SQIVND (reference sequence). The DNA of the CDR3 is TGTGCCAGTAGTATCTTTCTAGCGGGGGACTCGGGGAATGAGCAGTTCTTC. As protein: CASSIFLAGDSGNEQFF. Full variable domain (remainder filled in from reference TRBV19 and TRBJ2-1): DGGITQSPKYLFRKEGQNVTLSCEQNLNHDAMYWYRQDPGQGLRLIYYSQIVNDFQKGDIAEGYSVSREKKESFPLTVTSAQKNPTAFYLCASSIFLAGDSGNEQFFGPGTRLTVL.

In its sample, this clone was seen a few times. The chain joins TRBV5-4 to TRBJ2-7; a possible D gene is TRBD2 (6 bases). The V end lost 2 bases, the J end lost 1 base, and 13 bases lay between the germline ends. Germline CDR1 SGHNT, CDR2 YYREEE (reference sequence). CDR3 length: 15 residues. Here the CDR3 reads CASSLGGTGSYEQYF. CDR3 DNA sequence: TGTGCCAGCAGCTTAGGCGGGACCGGTTCCTACGAGCAGTACTTC. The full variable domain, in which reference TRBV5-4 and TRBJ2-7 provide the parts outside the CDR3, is ETGVTQSPTHLIKTRGQQVTLRCSSQSGHNTVSWYQQALGQGPQFIFQYYREEENGRGNFPPRFSGLQFPNYSSELNVNALELDDSALYLCASSLGGTGSYEQYFGPGTRLTVT.

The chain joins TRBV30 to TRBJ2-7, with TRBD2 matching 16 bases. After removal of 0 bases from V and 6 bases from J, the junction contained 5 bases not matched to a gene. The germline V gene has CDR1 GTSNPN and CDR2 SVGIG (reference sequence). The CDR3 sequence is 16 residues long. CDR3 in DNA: TGTGCCTGGAGTGTAAGGGGGACTAGCGGGAGGGGCGAGCAGTACTTC. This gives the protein CAWSVRGTSGRGEQYF.